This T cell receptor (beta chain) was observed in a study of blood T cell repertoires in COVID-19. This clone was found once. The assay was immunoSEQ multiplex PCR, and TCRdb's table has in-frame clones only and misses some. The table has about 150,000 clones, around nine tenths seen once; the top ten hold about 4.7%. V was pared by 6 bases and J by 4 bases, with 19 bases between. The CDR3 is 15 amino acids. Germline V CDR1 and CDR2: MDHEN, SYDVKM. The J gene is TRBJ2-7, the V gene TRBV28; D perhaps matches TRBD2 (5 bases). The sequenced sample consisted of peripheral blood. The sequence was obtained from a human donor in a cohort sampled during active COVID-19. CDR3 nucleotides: TGTGCCAGCAGCCTGGAGCCGGATTGGGAGTACGAGCAGTACTTC. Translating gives CASSLEPDWEYEQYF.